The 3 T cell receptor beta chains presented below share a single source sample, sequenced in a study of blood T cell repertoires in COVID-19. The repertoire was sequenced with immunoSEQ multiplex PCR; TCRdb's copy has only in-frame clones and lacks some. Here the sample spans some 250,000 clones, 91% being singletons. The specimen was PBMCs or T cells enriched from blood (not recorded which). The receptor source for this set is a human donor in a cohort exposed to, infected with or recovered from COVID-19 (not recorded which). The donor label of this sample is uncertain.

The J gene is TRBJ1-5, the V gene TRBV27; D not certain. Germline CDR1 is MNHEY and CDR2 is SMNVEV (reference sequence). Trimming stripped 6 bases from V and 0 bases from J, with 9 bases between. The CDR3 spans 14 residues. CDR3 amino acids: CASRLTGSNQPQHF. Here the CDR3 DNA reads TGTGCCAGCAGGCTAACTGGTAGCAATCAGCCCCAGCATTTT.

The rearrangement links TRBV25-1 to TRBJ1-2; TRBD1 is a possible D gene (5 bases). Germline lookup yields CDR1 MGHDK and CDR2 SYGVNS. The CDR3 is 13 residues long. The germline V and J ends were trimmed by 5 bases and 7 bases, with 14 bases remaining between them. This CDR3 is CASSSTAFVGYTF. CDR3 DNA sequence: TGTGCCAGCAGTTCGACAGCCTTCGTTGGCTACACCTTC.

This chain connects TRBV19 to TRBJ1-2; 8 bases are a match to TRBD1. V gave up 6 bases and J gave up 0 bases; unmatched junction bases: 6. Germline-derived CDR1 and CDR2 are LNHDA and SQIVND (reference sequence). CDR3 length equals 15 residues. Written as DNA, the CDR3 is TGTGCCAGTAGACTTCCGGGACAGGCTAACTATGGCTACACCTTC. As protein: CASRLPGQANYGYTF.